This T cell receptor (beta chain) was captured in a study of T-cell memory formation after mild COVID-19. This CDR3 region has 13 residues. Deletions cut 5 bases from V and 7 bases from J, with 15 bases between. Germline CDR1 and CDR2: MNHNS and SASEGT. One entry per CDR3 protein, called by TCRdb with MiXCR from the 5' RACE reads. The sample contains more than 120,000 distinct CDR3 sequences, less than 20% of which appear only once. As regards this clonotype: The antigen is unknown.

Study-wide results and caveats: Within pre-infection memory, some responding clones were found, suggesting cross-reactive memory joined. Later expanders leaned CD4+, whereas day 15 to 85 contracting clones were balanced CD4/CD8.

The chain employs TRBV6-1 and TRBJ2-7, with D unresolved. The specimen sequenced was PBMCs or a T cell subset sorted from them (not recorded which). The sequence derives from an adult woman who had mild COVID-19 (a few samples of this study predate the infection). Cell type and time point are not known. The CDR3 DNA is TGTGCCAGCAGTCCTGGCAGCCAATGGGAGCAGTACTTC. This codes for CASSPGSQWEQYF.